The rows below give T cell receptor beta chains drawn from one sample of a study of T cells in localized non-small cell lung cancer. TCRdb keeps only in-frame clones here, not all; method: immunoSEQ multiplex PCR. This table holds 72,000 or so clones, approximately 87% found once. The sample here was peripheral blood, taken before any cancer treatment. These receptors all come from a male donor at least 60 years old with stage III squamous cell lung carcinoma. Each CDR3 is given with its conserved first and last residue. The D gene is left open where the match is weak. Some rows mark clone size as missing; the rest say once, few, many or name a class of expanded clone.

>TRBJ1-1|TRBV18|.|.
CASSRTDMNTEAFF
TGTGCCAGCTCCCGGACGGACATGAACACTGAAGCTTTCTTT
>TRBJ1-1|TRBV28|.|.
CASSPLTEAFF
TGTGCCAGCAGTCCTCTCACTGAAGCTTTCTTT
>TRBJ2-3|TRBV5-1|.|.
CASSFSTDTQYF
TGCGCCAGCAGCTTTAGCACAGATACGCAGTATTTT
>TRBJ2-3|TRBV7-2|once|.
CASSRVDTQYF
TGTGCCAGCAGCCGGGTAGATACGCAGTATTTT
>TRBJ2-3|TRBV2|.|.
CASSAPRMGLRTDTQYF
TGTGCCAGCAGTGCCCCCCGTATGGGACTCCGCACAGATACGCAGTATTTT
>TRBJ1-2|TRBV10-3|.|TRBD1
CASRSRDRGRGYTF
TGTGCCAGCAGGTCCCGGGACAGGGGCAGAGGCTACACCTTC
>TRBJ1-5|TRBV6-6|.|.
CASSTRQAPNQPQHF
TGTGCCAGCAGTACCCGACAGGCCCCAAATCAGCCCCAGCATTTT
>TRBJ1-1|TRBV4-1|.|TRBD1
CASSPRDRGGTEAFF
TGCGCCAGCAGCCCTAGGGACAGGGGAGGCACTGAAGCTTTCTTT
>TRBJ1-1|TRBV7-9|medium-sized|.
CASSPKAEAFF
TGTGCCAGCAGCCCAAAGGCTGAAGCTTTCTTT
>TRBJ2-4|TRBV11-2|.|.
CASSLVGPKNIQYF
TGTGCCAGCAGCTTAGTAGGACCCAAAAACATTCAGTACTTC
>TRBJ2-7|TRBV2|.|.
CASSEFQGILYEQYF
TGTGCCAGCAGTGAATTTCAGGGCATCCTCTACGAGCAGTACTTC
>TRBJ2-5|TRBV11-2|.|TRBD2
CASSLVPSGGGGETQYF
TGTGCCAGCAGCTTAGTCCCTAGCGGGGGAGGTGGCGAGACCCAGTACTTC
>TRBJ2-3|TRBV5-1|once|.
CATQDARGTDTQYF
TGCGCCACCCAGGACGCCCGGGGGACAGATACGCAGTATTTT
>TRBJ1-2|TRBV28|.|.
CASSSGAAFYGYTF
TGTGCCAGCTCCTCCGGGGCCGCCTTCTATGGCTACACCTTC
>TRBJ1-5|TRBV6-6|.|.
CASSYSRGYSNQPQHF
TGTGCCAGCAGTTACTCGCGGGGTTATAGCAATCAGCCCCAGCATTTT
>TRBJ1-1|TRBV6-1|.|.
CASSEAWKNTEAFF
TGTGCCAGCAGTGAAGCTTGGAAGAACACTGAAGCTTTCTTT
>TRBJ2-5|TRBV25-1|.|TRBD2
CASSPWGGQETQYF
TGTGCCAGCAGTCCATGGGGGGGACAAGAGACCCAGTACTTC
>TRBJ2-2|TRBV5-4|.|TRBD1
CASSWGTANTGELFF
TGTGCCAGCAGCTGGGGGACAGCGAACACCGGGGAGCTGTTTTTT
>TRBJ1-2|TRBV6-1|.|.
CASRRRDGYTF
TGTGCCAGCCGAAGGAGGGACGGCTACACCTTC
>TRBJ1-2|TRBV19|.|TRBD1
CASSEGQGTYGYTF
TGTGCCAGTAGTGAAGGACAGGGAACCTATGGCTACACCTTC
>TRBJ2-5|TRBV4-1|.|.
CASSQVRGEGYQETQYF
TGCGCCAGCAGCCAAGTACGTGGCGAGGGGTACCAAGAGACCCAGTACTTC
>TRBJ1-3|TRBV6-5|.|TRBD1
CASREGQGANTIYF
TGTGCCAGCAGGGAAGGACAGGGGGCTAACACCATATATTTT
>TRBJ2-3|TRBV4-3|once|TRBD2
CASSQELAGGTDTQYF
TGCGCCAGCAGCCAAGAACTAGCGGGGGGCACAGATACGCAGTATTTT